A selection of T cell receptor beta chains follows, all from one sample in a study of T cell repertoires in cytomegalovirus infection. TCRdb reanalysed the reads using MiXCR and keeps one entry per CDR3 protein. The sample contains approximately 590,000 distinct CDR3 sequences, almost 40% of which appear only once. These TCRs are of unknown antigen specificity. This specimen consisted of cultured PBMCs, obtained from culture after CMV antigen stimulation. All receptors come from a human donor in good health (CMV status not recorded). Some clones in this sample may be carry-over from other donors' samples. CDR3s include the opening cysteine and the closing phenylalanine or tryptophan. The order of the fields is D gene, clone size, J gene, V gene, CDR3 protein, CDR3 DNA. The D gene is left open where the match is weak. Clone size is not always given. Where it is, it says once, few, many or a class for expanded clones.

d_gene: -; abundance: -; j_gene: TRBJ2-1; v_gene: TRBV7-9; CDR3aa: CASSPVGGRNNEQFF; CDR3nt: TGTGCCAGCAGCCCCGTGGGGGGAAGAAACAATGAGCAGTTCTTC
d_gene: -; abundance: -; j_gene: TRBJ1-2; v_gene: TRBV6-1; CDR3aa: CASSEDSRTNYGYTF; CDR3nt: TGTGCCAGCAGTGAAGACAGCAGGACTAACTATGGCTACACCTTC
d_gene: -; abundance: few; j_gene: TRBJ2-5; v_gene: TRBV7-6; CDR3aa: CASSWRLEETQYF; CDR3nt: TGTGCCAGCAGCTGGCGACTGGAAGAGACCCAGTACTTC
d_gene: -; abundance: -; j_gene: TRBJ2-3; v_gene: TRBV12-3/TRBV12-4; CDR3aa: CASSLGALNTDTQYF; CDR3nt: TGTGCCAGCAGTTTGGGGGCCCTCAACACAGATACGCAGTATTTT
d_gene: -; abundance: -; j_gene: TRBJ2-2; v_gene: TRBV7-6; CDR3aa: CATPGNPGSTGELFF; CDR3nt: TGTGCCACCCCGGGGAACCCCGGTAGTACCGGGGAGCTGTTTTTT
d_gene: -; abundance: few; j_gene: TRBJ2-3; v_gene: TRBV7-2; CDR3aa: CASRRGGRPDTQYF; CDR3nt: TGTGCCAGCAGAAGGGGGGGGCGACCAGATACGCAGTATTTT
d_gene: TRBD2; abundance: -; j_gene: TRBJ2-1; v_gene: TRBV7-6; CDR3aa: CASSLLETSGYNEQFF; CDR3nt: TGTGCCAGCAGCTTATTGGAGACTAGCGGATACAATGAGCAGTTCTTC
d_gene: -; abundance: few; j_gene: TRBJ2-7; v_gene: TRBV7-6; CDR3aa: CASSDPRGHEQYF; CDR3nt: TGTGCCAGCAGCGACCCTCGTGGCCACGAGCAGTACTTC
d_gene: TRBD2; abundance: many; j_gene: TRBJ2-1; v_gene: TRBV7-2; CDR3aa: CASSTPGLAGGTSYNEQFF; CDR3nt: TGTGCCAGCAGCACTCCGGGACTAGCGGGAGGCACCTCCTACAATGAGCAGTTCTTC
d_gene: -; abundance: many; j_gene: TRBJ1-1; v_gene: TRBV11-2; CDR3aa: CASSLGFGSEAFF; CDR3nt: TGTGCCAGCAGCTTAGGATTCGGCTCTGAAGCTTTCTTT
d_gene: TRBD2; abundance: -; j_gene: TRBJ2-5; v_gene: TRBV12-3/TRBV12-4; CDR3aa: CASSPPAPGGQETQYF; CDR3nt: TGTGCCAGCAGCCCACCTGCACCGGGGGGGCAAGAGACCCAGTACTTC
d_gene: -; abundance: few; j_gene: TRBJ2-5; v_gene: TRBV29-1; CDR3aa: CSADYRVSGETQYF; CDR3nt: TGCAGCGCGGACTACAGGGTTAGCGGAGAGACCCAGTACTTC
d_gene: TRBD1; abundance: few; j_gene: TRBJ1-5; v_gene: TRBV7-2; CDR3aa: CASSLTGGNWNQPQHF; CDR3nt: TGTGCCAGCAGCCTGACAGGGGGGAATTGGAATCAGCCCCAGCATTTT
d_gene: -; abundance: -; j_gene: TRBJ2-2; v_gene: TRBV7-8; CDR3aa: CASRGQRRSGSTGELFF; CDR3nt: TGTGCCAGCAGGGGCCAAAGACGGTCCGGGAGCACCGGGGAGCTGTTTTTT
d_gene: -; abundance: -; j_gene: TRBJ1-3; v_gene: TRBV7-8; CDR3aa: CVSSPLGGDKTNTIYF; CDR3nt: TGTGTCAGCAGCCCACTGGGGGGGGACAAAACGAACACCATATATTTT
d_gene: -; abundance: few; j_gene: TRBJ1-5; v_gene: TRBV2; CDR3aa: CASNRGPINQPQHF; CDR3nt: TGTGCCAGCAACCGGGGCCCCATCAATCAGCCCCAGCATTTT
d_gene: -; abundance: once; j_gene: TRBJ1-2; v_gene: TRBV6-2/TRBV6-3; CDR3aa: CATLGYGYTF; CDR3nt: TGTGCCACCCTCGGATATGGCTACACCTTC
d_gene: TRBD2; abundance: -; j_gene: TRBJ2-1; v_gene: TRBV10-3; CDR3aa: CAIGLAGVAEQFF; CDR3nt: TGTGCCATAGGACTAGCGGGAGTTGCTGAGCAGTTCTTC
d_gene: -; abundance: -; j_gene: TRBJ1-4; v_gene: TRBV28; CDR3aa: CASKPPGVGSGKLFF; CDR3nt: TGTGCCAGCAAACCCCCGGGGGTAGGGAGCGGAAAACTGTTTTTT
d_gene: -; abundance: few; j_gene: TRBJ1-2; v_gene: TRBV4-2; CDR3aa: CASSQVWRANYGYTF; CDR3nt: TGTGCCAGCAGCCAAGTCTGGAGGGCTAACTATGGCTACACCTTC